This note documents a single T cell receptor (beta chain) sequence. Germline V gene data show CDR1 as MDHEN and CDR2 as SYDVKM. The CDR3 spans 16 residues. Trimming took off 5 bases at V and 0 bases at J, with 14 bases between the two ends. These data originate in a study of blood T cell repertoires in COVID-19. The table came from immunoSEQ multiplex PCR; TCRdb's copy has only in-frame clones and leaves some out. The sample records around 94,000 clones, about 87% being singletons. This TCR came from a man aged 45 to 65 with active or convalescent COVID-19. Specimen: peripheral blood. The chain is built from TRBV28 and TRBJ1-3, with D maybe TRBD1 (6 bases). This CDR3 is CASSPTGYDSGNTIYF. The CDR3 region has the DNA TGTGCCAGCAGTCCGACAGGCTACGACTCTGGAAACACCATATATTTT. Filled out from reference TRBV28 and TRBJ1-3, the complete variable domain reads DVKVTQSSRYLVKRTGEKVFLECVQDMDHENMFWYRQDPGLGLRLIYFSYDVKMKEKGDIPEGYSVSREKKERFSLILESASTNQTSMYLCASSPTGYDSGNTIYFGEGSWLTVV.